The present entry profiles one T cell receptor beta chain with its context. Its antigen remains unidentified. CDR1 SGHRS and CDR2 YFSETQ come from the germline V gene. There are 13 residues in the CDR3. Trimming removed 0 bases at V and 5 bases at J, with 8 bases between. This entry is derived from a study of shared clonotypes between healthy human individuals. Background on the study: Three CD4 naive, three CD4 memory, two CD8 naive and one CD8 memory plate were used per donor. Study-wide points: It was the non-shared clonotypes that had lower generation probabilities than clonotypes shared by all four donors.

Nashville, Tennessee was home to all donors, each a Caucasian adult. It was 200 to 250 ng DNA, 31,000 or so T cell genomes, that sorted-subset replicate PCRs used. Repertoires were generated with immunoSEQ multiplex PCR, while TCRdb's copy carries only in-frame clones and drops some. The table includes some 1 million clones, approximately 76% detected once. Sequencing used memory CD4+ T cells sorted from blood. Documented subset: CD45RA-negative fraction. The chain combines TRBV5-1 with TRBJ1-1; D unresolved. This receptor was obtained from a man aged 18 to 30 in good health. The CDR3 nucleotides read TGCGCCAGCAGCTTGGCCGAGGTGACTGAAGCTTTCTTT. This translates into CASSLAEVTEAFF.